The 16 T cell receptor beta chains listed next were all sequenced from one sample in a study of blood T cell repertoires in COVID-19. TCRdb's table, derived via immunoSEQ multiplex PCR, lists solely in-frame clones and lacks some. The sample lists 240,000 or so clones; about four fifths were seen once. Sequences were obtained from peripheral blood. The receptors were sampled from an elderly woman with COVID-19, enrolled during active disease.

This clone was seen a single time. The chain has TRBV15 and TRBJ1-4; a possible D gene is TRBD1 (6 bases). The length of the CDR3 is 16 residues. In germline, CDR1 is LNHNV, CDR2 YYDKDF (reference sequence). V lost 1 base to trimming and J lost 8 bases, with 17 bases between them. Here the CDR3 reads CATSRVVTGWREKLFF. The DNA of the CDR3 is TGTGCCACCAGCAGAGTAGTTACAGGGTGGCGGGAAAAACTGTTTTTT.

This chain links TRBV7-9 with TRBJ1-5, with D unclear. V gave up 5 bases and J gave up 4 bases, with 9 bases separating them. CDR1 and CDR2 from the germline V gene are SEHNR and FQNEAQ (reference sequence). This CDR3 spans 13 amino acids. DNA for the CDR3: TGTGCCAGCAGCACTTACGAAAATCAGCCCCAGCATTTT. Translation: CASSTYENQPQHF.

The rearrangement joins TRBV19 to TRBJ2-2, with a possible D match to TRBD2 (5 bases). The V end lost 7 bases, the J end lost 8 bases, and 14 bases lay between the germline ends. The CDR3 extends over 13 amino acids. The germline CDR1 and CDR2 sequences are LNHDA and SQIVND (reference sequence). In DNA, the CDR3 is TGTGCCAGTACCCCGAGGGCCGGTGGGGAGCTGTTTTTT. It is translated as CASTPRAGGELFF.

This clone was counted once. This chain links TRBV24-1 with TRBJ2-2, with 12 bases matching TRBD2. This CDR3 contains 17 residues. CDR1 KGHDR and CDR2 SFDVKD come from the germline V gene. Trimming removed 4 bases from V and 5 bases from J; junction bases left unmatched: 7. The DNA for the CDR3 is TGTGCCACCAGTGACTCATCTAGCGGGGGGGCGACCGGGGAGCTGTTTTTT. Its protein product is CATSDSSSGGATGELFF.

The gene calls are TRBV6-2 or TRBV6-3 and TRBJ1-5; 7 nucleotides align to TRBD1. The trim removed 6 bases at V and 2 bases at J, leaving 7 bases unmatched. The CDR3 covers 15 residues. Germline CDR1 and CDR2: MNHEY and SVGEGT. The CDR3 sequence is CASSQNRGGNQPQHF. For the CDR3, the DNA is TGTGCCAGCAGCCAAAACAGGGGCGGCAATCAGCCCCAGCATTTT.

The chain couples TRBV5-1 to TRBJ2-1, with a weak D call TRBD2 (5 bases). The CDR3 totals 15 residues. Trimming removed 0 bases at V and 2 bases at J, with 9 bases between. Germline V lookup: CDR1 SGHRS, CDR2 YFSETQ. DNA of the CDR3: TGCGCCAGCAGCTTGGCTAGCCCGACCTACAATGAGCAGTTCTTC. This gives the protein CASSLASPTYNEQFF.

The chain has TRBV7-3 and TRBJ2-5; TRBD1 matches 8 bases. CDR1 SGHTA and CDR2 FQGTGA come from the germline V gene. With 5 bases clipped from V and 6 bases from J, the junction kept 5 bases outside the gene matches. CDR3 length: 13 residues. The CDR3 loop is CASSAQGAQTQYF. The CDR3 DNA sequence: TGTGCCAGCAGCGCCCAGGGGGCACAGACCCAGTACTTC.

This chain connects TRBV5-1 to TRBJ1-1; D is perhaps TRBD1 (5 bases). Between the trimmed V and J ends, which lost 2 bases and 1 base, there was a span of 9 bases. Germline assignment: CDR1 SGHRS and CDR2 YFSETQ. The CDR3 consists of 14 residues. The CDR3 sequence: CASSFSTGNTEAFF. CDR3 in DNA: TGCGCCAGCAGCTTTTCTACAGGGAACACTGAAGCTTTCTTT.

This chain links TRBV27 with TRBJ1-6; maybe TRBD1 (6 bases). Germline-derived CDR1 and CDR2 are MNHEY and SMNVEV (reference sequence). Trimming shortened V by 3 bases and J by 6 bases, and 12 bases separated the two germline ends. The CDR3 spans 15 residues. The CDR3 DNA sequence: TGTGCCAGCAGTTTGTGGACAGTTACTAATTCACCCCTCCACTTT. Its translation is CASSLWTVTNSPLHF.

V usage is TRBV23-1 and J usage is TRBJ2-7, with 8 bases that match TRBD1. TRBV23-1 is reported as an ORF; its role is uncertain. The CDR3 runs 16 residues. V gave up 2 bases and J gave up 0 bases; unmatched junction bases: 6. CDR3 sequence: CASSQIRTGSSYEQYF. CDR3 coding DNA: TGCGCCAGCAGTCAAATACGGACAGGGAGCTCCTACGAGCAGTACTTC.

This clone occurred a few times. The chain is built from TRBV6-5 and TRBJ1-6; D gene ambiguous. The CDR3 is made up of 13 amino acids. V lost 2 bases to trimming and J lost 8 bases, with 7 bases between them. CDR1 is MNHEY, CDR2 SVGAGI, per germline. CDR3 amino acids: CASSYDSDSPLHF. The CDR3 region has the DNA TGTGCCAGCAGTTACGACTCGGATTCACCCCTCCACTTT.

CDR3 amino acids: CSVRTGGGSGTEAFF. DNA of the CDR3: TGCAGCGTCCGGACAGGGGGCGGATCCGGCACTGAAGCTTTCTTT. This rearrangement joins TRBV29-1 to TRBJ1-1; 11 nucleotides align to TRBD1. Per the germline V gene, CDR1 is SQVTM and CDR2 is ANQGSEA. Trimming removed 6 bases from V and 4 bases from J; junction bases left unmatched: 10. The CDR3 covers 15 residues.

The chain combines TRBV9 with TRBJ1-2, with a weak D call TRBD1 (6 bases). Germline V CDR1 and CDR2: SGDLS, YYNGEE. V lost 5 bases and J lost 3, with 17 bases in between. CDR3 length: 15 amino acids. The CDR3 DNA reads as TGTGCCAGCAGGGCCGAGGACAGTCCTTACTATGGCTACACCTTC. Translation: CASRAEDSPYYGYTF.

The V call is TRBV6-5, the J call TRBJ1-1; TRBD1 matches 7 bases. The CDR3 spans 15 residues. After removal of 2 bases from V and 11 bases from J, the junction contained 14 bases not matched to a gene. Germline V lookup: CDR1 MNHEY, CDR2 SVGAGI. DNA for the CDR3: TGTGCCAGCAGTTACCAACTGTCGACAGGGCCGGGCGCTTTCTTT. It translates to CASSYQLSTGPGAFF.

This clone was counted a few times. V gene TRBV24-1 combines with J gene TRBJ1-1; TRBD1 agrees at 9 bases. This CDR3 is 13 amino acids long. J was trimmed by 4 bases and V by 9 bases; bases with no gene match: 5. Germline lookup yields CDR1 KGHDR and CDR2 SFDVKD. The CDR3 region has the DNA TGTGCCACCTCACAGGGGGCTGTCACTGAAGCTTTCTTT. This codes for CATSQGAVTEAFF.

This rearrangement joins TRBV9 to TRBJ1-5; weak D call: TRBD1 (6 bases). The length of the CDR3 is 18 residues. The germline V gene has CDR1 SGDLS and CDR2 YYNGEE. Trimming removed 0 bases from V and 2 bases from J, with 18 bases in between. In DNA, the CDR3 is TGTGCCAGCAGCGTAGTATTGAGGGGGGGGATTTGCAATCAGCCCCAGCATTTT. As protein: CASSVVLRGGICNQPQHF.